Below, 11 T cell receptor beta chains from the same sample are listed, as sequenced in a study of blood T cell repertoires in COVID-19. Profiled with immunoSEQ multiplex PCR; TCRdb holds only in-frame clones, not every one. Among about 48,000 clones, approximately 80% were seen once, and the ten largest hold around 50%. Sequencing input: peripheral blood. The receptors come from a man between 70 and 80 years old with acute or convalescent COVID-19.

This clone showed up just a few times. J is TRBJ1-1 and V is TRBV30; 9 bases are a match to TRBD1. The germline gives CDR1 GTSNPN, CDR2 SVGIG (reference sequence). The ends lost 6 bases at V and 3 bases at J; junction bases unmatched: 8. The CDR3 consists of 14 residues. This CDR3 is CACSLRQGDTEAFF. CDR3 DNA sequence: TGTGCCTGTTCTTTAAGACAGGGGGACACTGAAGCTTTCTTT. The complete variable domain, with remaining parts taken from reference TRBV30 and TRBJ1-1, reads SQTIHQWPATLVQPVGSPLSLECTVEGTSNPNLYWYRQAAGRGLQLLFYSVGIGQISSEVPQNLSASRPQDRQFILSSKKLLLSDSGFYLCACSLRQGDTEAFFGQGTRLTVV.

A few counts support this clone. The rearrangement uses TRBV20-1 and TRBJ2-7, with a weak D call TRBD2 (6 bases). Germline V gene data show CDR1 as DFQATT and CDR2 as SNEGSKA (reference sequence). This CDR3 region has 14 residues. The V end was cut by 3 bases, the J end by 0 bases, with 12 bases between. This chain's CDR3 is CSASRPGASYEQYF. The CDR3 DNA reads TGCAGTGCTAGTCGTCCGGGAGCCTCCTACGAGCAGTACTTC.

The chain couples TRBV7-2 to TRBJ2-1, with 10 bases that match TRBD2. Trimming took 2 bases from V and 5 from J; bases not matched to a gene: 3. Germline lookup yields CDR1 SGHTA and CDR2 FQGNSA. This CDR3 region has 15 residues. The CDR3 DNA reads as TGTGCCAGCAGCTTAAGGCTAGCGGGAGACAATGAGCAGTTCTTC. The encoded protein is CASSLRLAGDNEQFF.

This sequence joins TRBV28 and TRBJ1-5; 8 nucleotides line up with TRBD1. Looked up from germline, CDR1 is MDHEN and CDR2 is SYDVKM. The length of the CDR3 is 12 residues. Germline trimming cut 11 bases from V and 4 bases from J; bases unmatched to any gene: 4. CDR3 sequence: CADGDRNQPQHF. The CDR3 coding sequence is TGTGCCGACGGGGACAGGAATCAGCCCCAGCATTTT.

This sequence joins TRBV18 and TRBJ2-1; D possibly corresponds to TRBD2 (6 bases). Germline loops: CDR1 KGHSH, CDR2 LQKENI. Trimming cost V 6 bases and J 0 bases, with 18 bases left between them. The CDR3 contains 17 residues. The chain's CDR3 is CASSLLTRLSSYNEQFF. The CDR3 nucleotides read TGTGCCAGCTCCCTGTTGACTAGGCTTAGCTCCTACAATGAGCAGTTCTTC.

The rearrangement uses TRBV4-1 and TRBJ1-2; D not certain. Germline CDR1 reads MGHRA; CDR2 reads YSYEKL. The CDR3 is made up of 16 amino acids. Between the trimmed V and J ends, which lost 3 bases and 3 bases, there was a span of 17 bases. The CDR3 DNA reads TGCGCCAGCAGCCAGCTCGACAATACCTTTTACTATGGCTACACCTTC. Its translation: CASSQLDNTFYYGYTF.

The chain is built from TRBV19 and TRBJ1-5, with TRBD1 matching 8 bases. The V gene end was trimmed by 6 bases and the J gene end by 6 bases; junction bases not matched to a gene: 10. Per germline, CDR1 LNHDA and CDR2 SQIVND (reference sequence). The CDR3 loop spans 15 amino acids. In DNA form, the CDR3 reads TGTGCCAGTAGCTATGACAGGGGAGGGAGTCAGCCCCAGCATTTT. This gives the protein CASSYDRGGSQPQHF. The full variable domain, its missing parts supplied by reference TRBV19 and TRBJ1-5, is DGGITQSPKYLFRKEGQNVTLSCEQNLNHDAMYWYRQDPGQGLRLIYYSQIVNDFQKGDIAEGYSVSREKKESFPLTVTSAQKNPTAFYLCASSYDRGGSQPQHFGDGTRLSIL.

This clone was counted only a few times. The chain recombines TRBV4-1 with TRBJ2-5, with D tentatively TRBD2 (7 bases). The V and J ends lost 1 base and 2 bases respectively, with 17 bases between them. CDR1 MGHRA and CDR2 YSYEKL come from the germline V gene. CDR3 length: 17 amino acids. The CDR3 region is CASSQGIRGGPQETQYF. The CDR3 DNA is TGCGCCAGCAGCCAAGGAATAAGGGGGGGGCCACAAGAGACCCAGTACTTC.

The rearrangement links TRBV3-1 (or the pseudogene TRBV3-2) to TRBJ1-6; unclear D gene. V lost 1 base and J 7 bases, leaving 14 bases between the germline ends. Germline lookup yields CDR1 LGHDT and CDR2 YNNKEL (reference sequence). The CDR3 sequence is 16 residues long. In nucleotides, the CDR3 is TGTGCCAGCAGCCAAGTGCTAGACCCTACCAATTCACCCCTCCACTTT. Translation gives CASSQVLDPTNSPLHF.

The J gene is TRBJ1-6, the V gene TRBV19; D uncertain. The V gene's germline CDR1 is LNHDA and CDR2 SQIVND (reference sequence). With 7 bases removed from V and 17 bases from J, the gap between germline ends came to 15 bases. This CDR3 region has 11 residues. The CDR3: CASKILLRFHF. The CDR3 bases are TGTGCCAGTAAAATCCTTCTCAGGTTCCACTTT.

The DNA of the CDR3 is TGTGCCAGCAGCCATGACCGACAGGAGTACGAGCAGTACTTC. It encodes CASSHDRQEYEQYF. The rearrangement links TRBV3-1 (or the pseudogene TRBV3-2) to TRBJ2-7, with a weak D call TRBD1 (6 bases). The CDR3 sequence is 14 residues long. Trimming removed 3 bases from V and 4 bases from J, with 13 bases in between. Germline CDR1 and CDR2: LGHDT and YNNKEL (reference sequence).